The TCR beta chain under discussion was sequenced for a study of cytomegalovirus exposure and HLA in healthy donors (dated by TCRdb to the late 2010s). Broadly, across the study: A later analysis indicated that the 90 to 150 validation repertoires were generated on the platform also employed for the approximately 700 repertoires of the first cohort. The study aimed to test whether signatures of past pathogen exposure could be identified by cataloging public T cell receptors. A separate validation cohort of more than 100 different subjects was used in addition to the roughly 670-subject first cohort. To predict cytomegalovirus infection status, the study combined high-throughput TCR immunosequencing, statistical association of individual TCRs with disease status, and machine learning. Study-level results and caveats: A total of some 180 TCR beta chains were listed by the study as associated with cytomegalovirus. Most TCR sequences were observed very rarely across donors, whereas some public TCRs were present in many individuals. The classifier was reported to diagnose cytomegalovirus status with high specificity and sensitivity in both the original cohort and the validation cohort. A few of the identified cytomegalovirus-associated TCR beta chains were confirmed in vitro to be specific for cytomegalovirus antigens. All 110 or so repertoires were used to score co-occurrence in the validation cohort in a later analysis, because that analysis had no HLA typing for the cohort. Of the cluster scores, approximately 95% were above 0 in a later analysis, which found that TCRs clustered in the first cohort also tended to co-occur in the 130 or so validation repertoires. The authors suggested that the approach could potentially be extended to other disease states and immunological phenotypes.

Library preparation used the immunoSEQ multiplex PCR assay. On the study's bioinformatics: A statistical classification framework was built to diagnose cytomegalovirus status from the catalog of TCR beta chain sequences. TCRdb's version of the immuneACCESS table is confined to in-frame rearrangements and falls short of the full clone set. An unresolved V gene accounts for under half of the shortfall where checked; the remainder is of unknown origin. V, J and clone size are taken as reported in that table, and D and trimming were inferred from the DNA itself. A total of approximately 150,000 clones appear in this sample, approximately 86% of them only once. Less than 5.5% of the sample is in the top ten clones. The donors belonged to the validation cohort of around 120 subjects, which was separate from the roughly 700-subject first cohort. V has 9 bases trimmed and J has 4 bases trimmed; junction bases matching no gene number 15. Per the germline V gene (reference sequence), LNHDA is the CDR1 and SQIVND is the CDR2. There are 16 amino acids in the CDR3, from cysteine to phenylalanine inclusive. Only CDR3 DNA is held: 48 bases, read in frame from base 1.

As for this clone: The antigen it binds to is not known. The sample holds no much larger clone one base away, and base qualities are not on file.

Sequencing input: PBMCs. The receptor chain draws on TRBV19 and TRBJ1-5; the junction holds 7 bases that match TRBD1. The receptor was isolated from a man younger than 35 in good health and CMV-seropositive. The DNA sequence is given as TGTGCCAGCCTAAATCCAATGACAGGGTTAAATCAGCCCCAGCATTTT. Its product reads: CASLNPMTGLNQPQHF.